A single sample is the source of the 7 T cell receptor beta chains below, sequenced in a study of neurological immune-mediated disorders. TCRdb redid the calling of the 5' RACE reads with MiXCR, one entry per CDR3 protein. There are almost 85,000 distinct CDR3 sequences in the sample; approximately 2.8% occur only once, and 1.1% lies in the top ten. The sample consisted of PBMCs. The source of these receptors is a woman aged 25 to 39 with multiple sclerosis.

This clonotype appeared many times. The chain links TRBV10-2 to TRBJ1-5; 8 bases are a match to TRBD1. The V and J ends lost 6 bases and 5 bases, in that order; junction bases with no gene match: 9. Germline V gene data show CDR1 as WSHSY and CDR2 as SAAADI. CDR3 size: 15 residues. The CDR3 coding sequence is TGCGCCAGCAGCGCGTTACAGGGGGGGTATCAGCCCCAGCATTTT. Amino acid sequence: CASSALQGGYQPQHF.

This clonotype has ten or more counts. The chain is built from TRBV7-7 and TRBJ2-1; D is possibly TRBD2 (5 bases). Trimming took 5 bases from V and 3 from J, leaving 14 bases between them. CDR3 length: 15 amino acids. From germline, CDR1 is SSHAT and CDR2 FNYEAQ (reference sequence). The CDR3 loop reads CASSPSPGNYNEQFF. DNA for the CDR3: TGTGCCAGCAGCCCCTCCCCCGGGAACTACAATGAGCAGTTCTTC. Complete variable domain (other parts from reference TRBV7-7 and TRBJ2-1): GAGVSQSPRYKVTKRGQDVTLRCDPISSHATLYWYQQALGQGPEFLTYFNYEAQPDKSGLPSDRFSAERPEGSISTLTIQRTEQRDSAMYRCASSPSPGNYNEQFFGPGTRLTVL.

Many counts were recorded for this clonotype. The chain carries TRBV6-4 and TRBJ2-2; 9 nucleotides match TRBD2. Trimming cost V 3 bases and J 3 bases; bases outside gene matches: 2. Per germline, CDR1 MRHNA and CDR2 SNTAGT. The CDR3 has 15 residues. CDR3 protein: CASSELAGHTGELFF. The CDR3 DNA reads TGTGCCAGCAGTGAACTAGCGGGTCACACCGGGGAGCTGTTTTTT.

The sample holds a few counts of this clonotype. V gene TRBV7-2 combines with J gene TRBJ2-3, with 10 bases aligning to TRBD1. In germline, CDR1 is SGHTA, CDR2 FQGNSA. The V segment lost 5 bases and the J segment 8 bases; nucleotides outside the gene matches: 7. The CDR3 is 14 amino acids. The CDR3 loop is CASSQDRGRRTQYF. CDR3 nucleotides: TGTGCCAGCAGCCAAGACAGGGGGCGGCGTACGCAGTATTTT.

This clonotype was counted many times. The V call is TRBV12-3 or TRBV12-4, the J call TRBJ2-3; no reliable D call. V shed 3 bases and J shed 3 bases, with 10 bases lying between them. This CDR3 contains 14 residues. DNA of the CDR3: TGTGCCAGCAGTTTTACCGTTGGTACAGATACGCAGTATTTT. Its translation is CASSFTVGTDTQYF.

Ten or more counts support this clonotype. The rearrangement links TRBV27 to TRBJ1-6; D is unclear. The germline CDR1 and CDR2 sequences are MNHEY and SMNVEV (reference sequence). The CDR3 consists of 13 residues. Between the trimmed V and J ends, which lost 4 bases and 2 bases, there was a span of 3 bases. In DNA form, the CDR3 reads TGTGCCAGCAGTTCAACCTATAATTCACCCCTCCACTTT. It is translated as CASSSTYNSPLHF.

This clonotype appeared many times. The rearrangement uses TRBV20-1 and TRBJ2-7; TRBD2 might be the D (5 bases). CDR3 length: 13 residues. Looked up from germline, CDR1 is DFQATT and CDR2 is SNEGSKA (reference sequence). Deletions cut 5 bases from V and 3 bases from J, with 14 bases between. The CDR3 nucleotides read TGCAGTGCTTCTACCGGAGGAGACTACGAGCAGTACTTC. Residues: CSASTGGDYEQYF.